This T cell receptor beta chain was observed in a study of CD8+CD57+ T cells in acquired aplastic anemia. CD8+CD57+ cell expansion, shown by flow cytometry, had occurred in the patients selected for sequencing. Sampling of blood occurred while the patients had still received no therapy. Study outcomes and limitations: Controls did not differ significantly from patients in CD8+ Simpson's diversity.

TCR beta VDJ and CDR3 profiling used genomic DNA as template. TCRdb itself ran the reads through MiXCR, one entry per CDR3 protein. The sample shows about 200,000 distinct CDR3 sequences, 65% of them seen only once. The CDR3 length is 11 residues. CDR1 is MNHNS, CDR2 SASEGT, per germline. V shed 7 bases and J shed 1 base, with 3 bases lying between them. With respect to this clonotype: The antigen remains undetermined.

The sequencing input was sorted CD4+, CD8+, or CD8+CD57+ T cells (not recorded which) from PBMCs. The genes are TRBV6-1 and TRBJ2-3; D call uncertain. This clonotype originated in a human donor with aplastic anemia. CDR3 nucleotide sequence: TGTGCCAGCACGGGCACAGATACGCAGTATTTT. It yields the protein CASTGTDTQYF.